Each of the 8 T cell receptor beta chains below was sequenced from the same sample in a study of CD8+ T cells in alopecia areata. Following RNA extraction, reverse transcription yielded cDNA that acted as the sequencing template. Assay: immunoSEQ multiplex PCR; the TCRdb copy retains only in-frame clones and omits some. The profile shows about 280,000 clones, roughly 50% of them singletons. Treatment defined: oral pan-JAK inhibitor, 5-10 mg twice daily. Specimen: CD4+ T cells sorted from blood, collected at week 24, from a patient treated with tofacitinib. The receptors shown here come from a human donor with alopecia areata.

In this sample, this clone turned up a few times. The chain links TRBV29-1 to TRBJ2-7; no clear D gene. The V gene lost 6 bases and the J gene lost 1 base, with 7 bases spanning the gap. This CDR3 contains 11 residues. CDR1 and CDR2 from the germline V gene are SQVTM and ANQGSEA. Written as DNA, the CDR3 is TGCAGCGTCCAGGAATCCTACGAGCAGTACTTC. This codes for CSVQESYEQYF.

The chain carries TRBV5-1 and TRBJ1-2, with D possibly matching TRBD1 (6 bases). The ends were cut back, 4 bases at V and 6 bases at J, with 22 bases in the middle. From germline, CDR1 is SGHRS and CDR2 YFSETQ. CDR3 size: 16 residues. The CDR3 here is CASSARSDRKTDGYTF. Written as DNA, the CDR3 is TGCGCCAGCAGCGCCCGCTCCGACAGGAAAACCGATGGCTACACCTTC.

This clone has more than one count but fewer than ten. The gene calls are TRBV4-3 and TRBJ1-2, with no clear D. Germline CDR1 is LGHNA and CDR2 is YSLEER. Trimming removed 0 bases from V and 4 bases from J, with 9 bases in between. The CDR3 loop spans 14 amino acids. The DNA for the CDR3 is TGCGCCAGCAGCCAAGATCTAACAGTCTATGGCTACACCTTC. Protein: CASSQDLTVYGYTF.

Only a few counts were recorded for this clone. J is TRBJ2-3 and V is TRBV7-2, with a weak D call TRBD1 (6 bases). CDR3 length equals 14 residues. Germline CDR1 is SGHTA and CDR2 is FQGNSA. V was shortened by 6 bases and J by 4 bases, with 14 bases between the two germline ends. The CDR3 bases are TGTGCCAGCAGGCGTGCAGGGGTGGCAGATACGCAGTATTTT. The encoded protein is CASRRAGVADTQYF.

The rearrangement joins TRBV15 to TRBJ1-5, with D possibly being TRBD1 (6 bases). V was trimmed by 3 bases and J by 0 bases, leaving 9 bases between them. CDR1 LNHNV and CDR2 YYDKDF come from the germline V gene (reference sequence). CDR3 length: 15 residues. The CDR3 protein is CATSRGTNSNQPQHF. CDR3 bases: TGTGCCACCAGCAGGGGGACAAATAGCAATCAGCCCCAGCATTTT.

V gene TRBV30 combines with J gene TRBJ1-4, with TRBD1 matching 9 bases. Germline values: CDR1 GTSNPN, CDR2 SVGIG (reference sequence). The ends lost 0 bases at V and 8 bases at J; junction bases unmatched: 4. The length of the CDR3 is 14 residues. CDR3 sequence reads: CAWSVQGAREKLFF. Here the CDR3 DNA reads TGTGCCTGGAGTGTACAGGGGGCTCGCGAAAAACTGTTTTTT.

This clone was picked up one time. V and J are TRBV30 and TRBJ1-2; TRBD1 might be the D (6 bases). With 3 bases removed from V and 5 bases from J, the gap between germline ends came to 10 bases. The CDR3 is 12 amino acids. Germline lookup yields CDR1 GTSNPN and CDR2 SVGIG (reference sequence). The CDR3: CAWSRRGYGYTF. Here the CDR3 DNA reads TGTGCCTGGAGCCGAAGGGGGTATGGCTACACCTTC.

This clone showed up just once. This chain links TRBV30 with TRBJ2-6; TRBD1 aligns across 7 bases. CDR1 and CDR2 from the germline V gene are GTSNPN and SVGIG (reference sequence). Trimming cost V 3 bases and J 3 bases; bases outside gene matches: 5. CDR3 size: 15 residues. CDR3 sequence reads: CAWRTQGYGANVLTF. The CDR3 DNA follows: TGTGCCTGGAGGACACAGGGGTATGGGGCCAACGTCCTGACTTTC. The complete variable domain, with remaining parts taken from reference TRBV30 and TRBJ2-6, reads SQTIHQWPATLVQPVGSPLSLECTVEGTSNPNLYWYRQAAGRGLQLLFYSVGIGQISSEVPQNLSASRPQDRQFILSSKKLLLSDSGFYLCAWRTQGYGANVLTFGAGSRLTVL.